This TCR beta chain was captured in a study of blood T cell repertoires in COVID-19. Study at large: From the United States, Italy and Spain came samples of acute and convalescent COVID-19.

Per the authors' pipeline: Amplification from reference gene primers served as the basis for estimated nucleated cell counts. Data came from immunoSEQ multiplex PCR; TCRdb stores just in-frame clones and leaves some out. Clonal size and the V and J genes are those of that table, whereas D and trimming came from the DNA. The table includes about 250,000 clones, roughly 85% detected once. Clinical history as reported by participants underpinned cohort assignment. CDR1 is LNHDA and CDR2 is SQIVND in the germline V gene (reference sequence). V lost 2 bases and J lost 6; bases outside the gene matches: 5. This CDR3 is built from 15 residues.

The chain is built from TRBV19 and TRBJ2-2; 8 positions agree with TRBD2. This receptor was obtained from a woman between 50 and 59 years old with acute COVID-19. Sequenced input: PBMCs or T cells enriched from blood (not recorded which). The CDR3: CASSIRGGESGELFF. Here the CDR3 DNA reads TGTGCCAGTAGTATACGGGGGGGCGAGTCCGGGGAGCTGTTTTTT.